One sample yielded the 4 T cell receptor beta chains listed below, sequenced in a study of T cell changes during pregnancy in multiple sclerosis. The method was immunoSEQ multiplex PCR; TCRdb's version includes in-frame clones alone and lacks a portion of them. The repertoire holds approximately 100,000 clones, with 85% to 95% as singletons. Sequencing used peripheral blood, obtained before pregnancy. Receptors were obtained from a female donor with multiple sclerosis, enrolled in a pregnancy study.

This sequence joins TRBV6-5 and TRBJ2-7; TRBD1 matches at 7 bases. V lost 4 bases to trimming and J lost 1 base; unmatched junction nucleotides: 4. Per the germline V gene, CDR1 is MNHEY and CDR2 is SVGAGI. The CDR3 length is 14 residues. The chain's CDR3 is CASSSYRGSYEQYF. Written as DNA, the CDR3 is TGTGCCAGCAGTTCATACAGGGGTTCCTACGAGCAGTACTTC.

V is TRBV5-5 and J is TRBJ2-1, with D possibly matching TRBD2 (5 bases). The germline V gene encodes CDR1 SGHKS and CDR2 YYEKEE (reference sequence). The CDR3 extends over 15 amino acids. V was pared by 0 bases and J by 0 bases, with 7 bases between. CDR3 in amino acids: CASSLGGSSYNEQFF. Here the CDR3 DNA reads TGTGCCAGCAGCTTGGGTGGGAGCTCCTACAATGAGCAGTTCTTC.

This chain uses TRBV19 with TRBJ2-7; TRBD2 is a possible D gene (6 bases). Germline lookup yields CDR1 LNHDA and CDR2 SQIVND (reference sequence). The V end was cut by 6 bases, the J end by 2 bases, with 17 bases between. The CDR3 runs 15 residues. Here the CDR3 DNA reads TGTGCCAGTAGCCACGGGACGGGGGTACCCTACGAGCAGTACTTC. The encoded protein is CASSHGTGVPYEQYF.

The chain uses TRBV5-6 and TRBJ2-1; D gene uncertain. The CDR3 is 15 amino acids. Trimming stripped 4 bases from V and 2 bases from J, with 13 bases between. Germline values: CDR1 SGHDT, CDR2 YYEEEE. CDR3 bases: TGTGCCAGCAGCGAGGCCATGTTCACCTACAATGAGCAGTTCTTC. This gives the protein CASSEAMFTYNEQFF.